The T cell receptor beta chain under discussion was sequenced for a study of early T cells in non-severe SARS-CoV-2 infection. Study-level information: Sequenced material consisted of bulk RNA (from unsorted whole blood), and chains were unpaired.

Germline V gives CDR1 MDHEN, CDR2 SYDVKM. The CDR3 totals 13 residues. J was trimmed by 5 bases and V by 6 bases; bases with no gene match: 6. This clonotype has ten or more counts. The antigen is not known. General study results and limits: Matches to VDJdb favored anti-spike CD8 responses and missed private and CD4 specificities.

Individual cDNA molecules each received unique molecular identifiers attached to them. TCRdb reprocessed the 5' RACE reads with MiXCR, giving one entry per CDR3 protein. The sample lists some 71,000 distinct CDR3 sequences; more than 8% were seen once. The chain is built from TRBV28 and TRBJ1-1, with TRBD1 matching 7 bases. The sequenced sample was whole blood, obtained at baseline. The sequence was obtained from an adult who was a healthcare worker with PCR-confirmed SARS-CoV-2 infection or an uninfected control (not recorded which). CDR3 nucleotide sequence: TGTGCCAGCAGGGGACAGTTTCAAACTGAAGCTTTCTTT. Amino acids: CASRGQFQTEAFF. Combining the CDR3 with reference TRBV28 and TRBJ1-1 gives the whole variable domain DVKVTQSSRYLVKRTGEKVFLECVQDMDHENMFWYRQDPGLGLRLIYFSYDVKMKEKGDIPEGYSVSREKKERFSLILESASTNQTSMYLCASRGQFQTEAFFGQGTRLTVV.